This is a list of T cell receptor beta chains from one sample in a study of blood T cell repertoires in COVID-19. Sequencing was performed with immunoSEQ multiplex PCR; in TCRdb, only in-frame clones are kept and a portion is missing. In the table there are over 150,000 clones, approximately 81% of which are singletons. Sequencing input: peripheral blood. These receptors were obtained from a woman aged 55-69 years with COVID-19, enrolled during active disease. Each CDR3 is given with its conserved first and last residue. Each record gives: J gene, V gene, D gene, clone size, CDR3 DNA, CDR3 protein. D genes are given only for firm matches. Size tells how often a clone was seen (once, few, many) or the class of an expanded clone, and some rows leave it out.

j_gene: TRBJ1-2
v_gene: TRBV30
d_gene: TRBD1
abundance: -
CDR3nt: TGTGCCTGGAGTGACCGGGACAGGGGAGGCTACACCTTC
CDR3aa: CAWSDRDRGGYTF

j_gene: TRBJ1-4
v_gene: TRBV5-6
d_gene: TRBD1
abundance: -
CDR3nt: TGTGCCAGCAGCTTACTGGGTCAGGGGGCCGCAACTAATGAAAAACTGTTTTTT
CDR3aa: CASSLLGQGAATNEKLFF

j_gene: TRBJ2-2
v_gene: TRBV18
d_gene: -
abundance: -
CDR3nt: TGTGCCAGCTCATCTACTGTCAACACCGGGGAGCTGTTTTTT
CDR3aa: CASSSTVNTGELFF

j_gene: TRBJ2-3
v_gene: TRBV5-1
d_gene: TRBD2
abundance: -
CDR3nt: TGCGCCAGCAGCTTGGGTCGCGGGGGGGCAGATACGCAGTATTTT
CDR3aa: CASSLGRGGADTQYF

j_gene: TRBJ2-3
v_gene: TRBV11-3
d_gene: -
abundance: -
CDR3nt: TGTGCCAGCAGCTTAAGAGGGGGAGGGCCTACGGATACGCAGTATTTT
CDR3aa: CASSLRGGGPTDTQYF

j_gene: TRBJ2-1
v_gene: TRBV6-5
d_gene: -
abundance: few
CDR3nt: TGTGCCAGCAGTTACTCCCAAACCCTAAATGAGCAGTTCTTC
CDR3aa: CASSYSQTLNEQFF

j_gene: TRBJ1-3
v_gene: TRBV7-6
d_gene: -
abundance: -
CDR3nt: TGTGCCAGCAGCTTAGGGCAGGGAAACACCATATATTTT
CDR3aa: CASSLGQGNTIYF

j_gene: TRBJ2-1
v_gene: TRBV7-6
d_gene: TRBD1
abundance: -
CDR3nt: TGTGCCAGCAGCCCTACAGGGGGTACCCCCATTTACAATGAGCAGTTCTTC
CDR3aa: CASSPTGGTPIYNEQFF

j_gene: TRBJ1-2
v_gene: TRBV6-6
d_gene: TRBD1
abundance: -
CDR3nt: TGTGCCAGCAGTTCCCCGACAGGGGGCTATGGCTACACCTTC
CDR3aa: CASSSPTGGYGYTF

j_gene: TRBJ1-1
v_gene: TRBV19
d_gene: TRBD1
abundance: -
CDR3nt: TGTGCCAGCCGGAGGGGGACAGCGGCAATGAACACTGAAGCTTTCTTT
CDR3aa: CASRRGTAAMNTEAFF

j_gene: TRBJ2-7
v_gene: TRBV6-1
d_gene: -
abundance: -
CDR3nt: TGTGCCAGCAGTGAATATAGGCTAGCCTACGAGCAGTACTTC
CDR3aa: CASSEYRLAYEQYF

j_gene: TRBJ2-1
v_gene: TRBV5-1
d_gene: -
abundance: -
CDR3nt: TGCGCCAGCAGCTATCATGGGGGCACGAGCTCCTACAATGAGCAGTTCTTC
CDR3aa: CASSYHGGTSSYNEQFF

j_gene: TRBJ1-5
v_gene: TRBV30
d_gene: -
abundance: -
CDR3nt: TGTGCCTGGAGTGGATCAGTGGATCAGCCCCAGCATTTT
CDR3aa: CAWSGSVDQPQHF

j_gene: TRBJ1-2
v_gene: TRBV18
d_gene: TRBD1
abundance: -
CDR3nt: TGTGCCAGCTCACCCTTTGACAGGGGAGTTGGCTACACCTTC
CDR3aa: CASSPFDRGVGYTF